The 22 T cell receptor beta chains listed next were all sequenced from one sample in a study of Graves' ophthalmopathy and Graves' hyperthyroidism. CDR3 regions of TCR beta were amplified from RNA transcripts. The authors performed first-round RT-PCR with HTBI primers and then a second-round multiplex PCR. TCRdb re-called the multiplex PCR reads with MiXCR, one entry per CDR3 protein. This table has roughly 610,000 distinct CDR3 sequences, 20% to 25% appearing once. The source material was peripheral blood. The source is a woman in her late teens or twenties with stable Graves' hyperthyroidism. Some clones in this sample may be carry-over from other donors' samples.

At least ten counts were recorded for this clonotype. The V call is TRBV12-3 or TRBV12-4, the J call TRBJ1-2, with D unresolved. The CDR3 has 13 amino acids. Deletions cut 3 bases from V and 3 bases from J, with 8 bases between. In DNA, the CDR3 is TGTGCCAGCAGTTTTCAGGCCCACTATGGCTACACCTTC. This codes for CASSFQAHYGYTF.

This clonotype appeared many times. The V gene is TRBV12-3 or TRBV12-4, the J gene TRBJ1-6, with 12 bases matching TRBD1. With V trimmed by 5 bases and J by 9 bases, 2 bases remained unmatched. The CDR3 loop spans 14 amino acids. CDR3: CASSGTGGGSPLHF. CDR3 bases: TGTGCCAGCAGTGGGACAGGGGGCGGTTCACCCCTCCACTTT.

This clonotype showed up many times. The rearrangement joins TRBV20-1 to TRBJ2-7; D might be TRBD2 (6 bases). CDR1 is DFQATT and CDR2 is SNEGSKA in the germline V gene (reference sequence). Trimming pared 0 bases from V and 2 bases from J, leaving 11 bases between. The CDR3 consists of 14 residues. In DNA, the CDR3 is TGCAGTGCTAGAGATCCGGGACTCACCTACGAGCAGTACTTC. Translated, it gives CSARDPGLTYEQYF.

At least ten counts were recorded for this clonotype. CDR3: CASSREVNTEAFF. CDR3 sequence (DNA): TGTGCCAGCAGCAGGGAAGTGAACACTGAAGCTTTCTTT. The chain is built from TRBV7-2 and TRBJ1-1; no reliable D call. Germline CDR1 reads SGHTA; CDR2 reads FQGNSA. The CDR3 covers 13 residues. The V gene lost 5 bases and the J gene lost 0 bases, with 7 bases spanning the gap.

The chain employs TRBV18 and TRBJ1-1, with 7 bases matching TRBD1. Per germline, CDR1 KGHSH and CDR2 LQKENI. V was pared by 3 bases and J by 10 bases, with 11 bases of the junction left unmatched. The CDR3 is 14 residues long. CDR3 protein: CASSPLTGNERAFF. As DNA, the CDR3 is TGTGCCAGCTCACCTCTGACAGGGAACGAACGAGCTTTCTTT. Full variable domain (outside the CDR3, taken from reference TRBV18 and TRBJ1-1): NAGVMQNPRHLVRRRGQEARLRCSPMKGHSHVYWYRQLPEEGLKFMVYLQKENIIDESGMPKERFSAEFPKEGPSILRIQQVVRGDSAAYFCASSPLTGNERAFFGQGTRLTVV.

The CDR3 coding sequence is TGTGCCAGCAGCGCCTGGGGGACAGGTCCCTACGAGCAGTACTTC. Its protein is CASSAWGTGPYEQYF. This chain joins TRBV14 and TRBJ2-7, with 8 bases that match TRBD1. Germline V gene data show CDR1 as SGHDN and CDR2 as FVKESK. The J segment lost 2 bases and the V segment lost 5 bases, leaving 8 bases of the junction unmatched. This CDR3 contains 15 residues.

This clonotype was seen many times. The chain combines TRBV19 with TRBJ1-5; 9 positions match TRBD1. Germline trimming cut 7 bases from V and 6 bases from J; bases unmatched to any gene: 10. The germline V gene has CDR1 LNHDA and CDR2 SQIVND (reference sequence). This CDR3 region has 15 residues. The CDR3 coding sequence is TGTGCCAGTACCACCGGACAGGGGTGGGTTCAGCCCCAGCATTTT. Its translation is CASTTGQGWVQPQHF.

This clonotype was picked up many times. The rearrangement joins TRBV12-3 or TRBV12-4 to TRBJ1-1; D is possibly TRBD1 (5 bases). This CDR3 is 18 amino acids long. V was pared by 3 bases and J by 4 bases, with 24 bases between. CDR3 in DNA: TGTGCCAGCAGTTTGGCCAGGTCGGGGCTAAGTGGGCGCACTGAAGCTTTCTTT. As protein: CASSLARSGLSGRTEAFF.

This clonotype was counted at least ten times. The chain couples TRBV6-5 to TRBJ1-1; TRBD1 agrees at 7 bases. The V gene end was trimmed by 0 bases and the J gene end by 1 base; junction bases not matched to a gene: 5. Germline CDR1 MNHEY, CDR2 SVGAGI. CDR3 size: 16 residues. In nucleotides, the CDR3 is TGTGCCAGCAGTTACTCGAAGGGGGCCACGAACACTGAAGCTTTCTTT. Its translation is CASSYSKGATNTEAFF.

This chain connects TRBV6-2 or TRBV6-3 to TRBJ2-7; a possible D gene is TRBD2 (6 bases). V was pared by 6 bases and J by 6 bases, with 18 bases between. Germline lookup yields CDR1 MNHEY and CDR2 SVGEGT. This CDR3 region has 14 residues. DNA for the CDR3: TGTGCCAGCAGCTCGAGGCGGGGCGCTTCCGAGCAGTACTTC. It is translated as CASSSRRGASEQYF.

This clonotype was counted at least ten times. The gene calls are TRBV12-3 or TRBV12-4 and TRBJ1-2; D is ambiguous. The CDR3 is 14 amino acids. Trimming left V 5 bases short and J 4 bases short, with 14 bases between. CDR3 DNA sequence: TGTGCCAGCAGTCCCGGTGGTGCAGGCTATGGCTACACCTTC. Protein: CASSPGGAGYGYTF.

Turning to this clonotype: Given a much more abundant clone one base away, this may be a read error. The chain couples TRBV12-3 or TRBV12-4 to TRBJ2-2; TRBD1 matches at 10 bases. The CDR3 extends over 18 amino acids. The CDR3: CASSLWRWDRGNTGELLF. Written as DNA, the CDR3 is TGTGCCAGCAGTTTATGGAGATGGGACAGGGGAAACACCGGGGAGCTGTTGTTT.

The chain combines TRBV12-5 with TRBJ2-7; no clear D. V dropped 4 bases and J dropped 5 bases, with 15 bases sitting between them. Germline assignment: CDR1 LGHNT and CDR2 FRNRAP. The CDR3 runs to 14 residues. The CDR3 nucleotides are TGTGCTAGTGGTTGGTATTGGCCCAAGGACGAGCAGTACTTC. It encodes CASGWYWPKDEQYF.

The chain employs TRBV5-1 and TRBJ2-2, with 7 bases aligning to TRBD2. CDR3 length: 17 amino acids. Germline lookup yields CDR1 SGHRS and CDR2 YFSETQ. J was trimmed by 1 base and V by 3 bases; bases with no gene match: 9. The CDR3 loop is CASSWGVLAVNTGELFF. The CDR3 DNA reads TGCGCCAGCAGCTGGGGGGTGCTAGCGGTGAACACCGGGGAGCTGTTTTTT. Drawing the rest from reference TRBV5-1 and TRBJ2-2, the complete variable domain is KAGVTQTPRYLIKTRGQQVTLSCSPISGHRSVSWYQQTPGQGLQFLFEYFSETQRNKGNFPGRFSGRQFSNSRSEMNVSTLELGDSALYLCASSWGVLAVNTGELFFGEGSRLTVL.

Remarks on this clonotype: A read error is possible here, since a much larger clone lies one base away. Lacking the conserved final phenylalanine or tryptophan, this CDR3 likely reflects a read error. The J gene is TRBJ2-7, the V gene TRBV7-2; perhaps TRBD1 as D (5 bases). Looked up from germline, CDR1 is SGHTA and CDR2 is FQGNSA. V was cut by 5 bases and J by 6 bases, with 11 bases left in between. The CDR3 runs 12 residues. CDR3 amino acids: CASSQGVVEQYL. DNA for the CDR3: TGTGCCAGCAGCCAAGGGGTGGTCGAGCAGTACTTG.

The V call is TRBV5-6, the J call TRBJ2-7; D is ambiguous. Germline V CDR1 and CDR2: SGHDT, YYEEEE. CDR3 length equals 15 residues. V was pared by 2 bases and J by 2 bases, with 14 bases between. The CDR3 nucleotides read TGTGCCAGCAGCTTAGGAGACGGCTTGGCCTACGAGCAGTACTTC. Encoded protein: CASSLGDGLAYEQYF. Supplemented by reference TRBV5-6 and TRBJ2-7, the full variable domain reads DAGVTQSPTHLIKTRGQQVTLRCSPKSGHDTVSWYQQALGQGPQFIFQYYEEEERQRGNFPDRFSGHQFPNYSSELNVNALLLGDSALYLCASSLGDGLAYEQYFGPGTRLTVT.

This clonotype was counted at least ten times. This chain connects TRBV19 to TRBJ1-1; tentative D call: TRBD1 (5 bases). Germline V gene sequence: CDR1 LNHDA, CDR2 SQIVND (reference sequence). CDR3 length: 13 residues. Trimming pared 7 bases from V and 0 bases from J, leaving 9 bases between. CDR3 region: CASKQALNTEAFF. Written as DNA, the CDR3 is TGTGCCAGTAAACAGGCCTTGAACACTGAAGCTTTCTTT. Full variable domain (missing parts from reference TRBV19 and TRBJ1-1): DGGITQSPKYLFRKEGQNVTLSCEQNLNHDAMYWYRQDPGQGLRLIYYSQIVNDFQKGDIAEGYSVSREKKESFPLTVTSAQKNPTAFYLCASKQALNTEAFFGQGTRLTVV.

V and J are TRBV6-1 and TRBJ2-7, with no clear D. This CDR3 has 10 residues. The V end lost 8 bases, the J end lost 6 bases, and 8 bases lay between the germline ends. Germline V gene sequence: CDR1 MNHNS, CDR2 SASEGT. CDR3 protein: CASGYSEQYF. The CDR3 DNA is TGTGCCAGCGGCTACAGCGAGCAGTACTTC.

This clonotype has a count of ten or more. The rearrangement uses TRBV7-2 and TRBJ1-5; D is possibly TRBD1 (5 bases). This CDR3 spans 14 amino acids. The V gene's germline CDR1 is SGHTA and CDR2 FQGNSA. Trimming cost V 1 base and J 6 bases, with 10 bases left between them. CDR3 in DNA: TGTGCCAGCAGCTTAGGGGGGGGGATTCAGCCCCAGCATTTT. Translating gives CASSLGGGIQPQHF.

This clonotype showed up many times. V usage is TRBV6-5 and J usage is TRBJ1-1; 11 nucleotides line up with TRBD1. Trimming at V came to 2 bases and at J to 3 bases, leaving 2 bases not matched to a gene. The CDR3 spans 15 residues. Per germline, CDR1 MNHEY and CDR2 SVGAGI. As DNA, the CDR3 is TGTGCCAGCAGTTACCGGGGACAGGGGGACACTGAAGCTTTCTTT. This codes for CASSYRGQGDTEAFF.

This clonotype was counted only a few times. The chain recombines TRBV6-5 with TRBJ1-3; a weak D match, TRBD1 (6 bases). The CDR3 is 16 amino acids. Germline V gene sequence: CDR1 MNHEY, CDR2 SVGAGI. The V end lost 2 bases, the J end lost 2 bases, and 13 bases lay between the germline ends. Here the CDR3 reads CASSYHGQSAGNTIYF. The CDR3 DNA is TGTGCCAGCAGTTACCATGGACAGTCGGCTGGAAACACCATATATTTT.

This clonotype was found many times. The chain carries TRBV5-1 and TRBJ1-1, with D tentatively TRBD1 (6 bases). The V end was cut by 6 bases, the J end by 5 bases, with 14 bases between. Germline lookup yields CDR1 SGHRS and CDR2 YFSETQ. The CDR3 is 13 residues long. The chain's CDR3 is CASNAGTKTEAFF. CDR3 nucleotides: TGCGCCAGCAACGCCGGGACAAAAACTGAAGCTTTCTTT.